This T cell receptor beta chain is from a study of graft-versus-host responses after intestinal transplantation. The protocol was immunoSEQ multiplex PCR, while the TCRdb copy is restricted to in-frame clones and leaves out a portion. In the table there are some 39,000 clones, approximately 95% of which are singletons. This CDR3 is built from 17 residues. Trimming took 0 bases from V and 4 from J, leaving 18 bases between them. Germline lookup yields CDR1 ENHRY and CDR2 SYGVKD. The TCR sequence derives from a human patient who received an intestinal transplant, so some T cells may come from the graft donor. Sequencing was performed on PBMCs, taken approximately 700 days after intestinal transplantation. The chain links TRBV10-3 to TRBJ1-1; D uncertain. The CDR3: CAISESYAGSMPTEAFF. The DNA for the CDR3 is TGTGCCATCAGTGAGTCGTACGCGGGGTCGATGCCCACTGAAGCTTTCTTT.